Described below is a single T cell receptor beta chain sequence and its context. Per the original methods: Reference gene primer amplification gave estimated nucleated cell counts. Sequencing used immunoSEQ multiplex PCR; TCRdb keeps in-frame clones, though not all of them. V and J calls and clone size are copied from that table; D and trimming were computed from the DNA. The table lists some 150,000 clones, about three quarters of them singletons. The data are from a study of blood T cell repertoires in COVID-19. Study overall: Samples came from the United States, Italy and Spain, spanning acute and convalescent COVID-19. T cells, B-cell-depleted T cells, or PBMCs provided the cDNA or gDNA that served as material.

This CDR3 has 15 amino acids. Germline V gene sequence: CDR1 SGHDN, CDR2 FVKESK. V was clipped by 4 bases and J by 2 bases; unmatched bases: 2. This receptor was taken from a woman aged 45-65 years with active or convalescent COVID-19. The sample taken for sequencing was peripheral blood. The chain couples TRBV14 to TRBJ2-7, with 13 bases aligning to TRBD2. The CDR3 loop reads CASSRGLAGTYEQYF. CDR3 nucleotides: TGTGCCAGCAGCCGGGGACTAGCGGGGACCTACGAGCAGTACTTC.